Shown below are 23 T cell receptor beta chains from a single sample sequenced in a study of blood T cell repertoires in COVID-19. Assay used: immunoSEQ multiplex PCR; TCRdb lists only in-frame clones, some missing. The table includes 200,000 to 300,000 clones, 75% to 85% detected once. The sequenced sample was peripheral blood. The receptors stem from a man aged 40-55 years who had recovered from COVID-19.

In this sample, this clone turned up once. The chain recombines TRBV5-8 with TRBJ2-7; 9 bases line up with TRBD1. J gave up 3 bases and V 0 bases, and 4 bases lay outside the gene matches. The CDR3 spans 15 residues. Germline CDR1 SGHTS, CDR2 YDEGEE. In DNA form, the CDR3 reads TGTGCCAGCAGCTTGGAACAGGGGGCAGGCTACGAGCAGTACTTC. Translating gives CASSLEQGAGYEQYF.

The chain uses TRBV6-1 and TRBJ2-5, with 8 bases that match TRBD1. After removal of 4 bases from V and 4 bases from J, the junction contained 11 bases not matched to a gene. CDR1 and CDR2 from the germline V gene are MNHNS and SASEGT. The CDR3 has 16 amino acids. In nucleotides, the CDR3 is TGTGCCAGCAGTGCTTCTCAGGGGGCGCTAGGAGAGACCCAGTACTTC. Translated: CASSASQGALGETQYF.

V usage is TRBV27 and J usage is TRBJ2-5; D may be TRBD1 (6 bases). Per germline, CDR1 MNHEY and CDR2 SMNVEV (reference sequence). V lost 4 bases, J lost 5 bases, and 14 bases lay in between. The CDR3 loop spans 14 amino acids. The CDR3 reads CASSSGTRRETQYF. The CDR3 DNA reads TGTGCCAGCAGTTCCGGGACAAGGAGGGAGACCCAGTACTTC.

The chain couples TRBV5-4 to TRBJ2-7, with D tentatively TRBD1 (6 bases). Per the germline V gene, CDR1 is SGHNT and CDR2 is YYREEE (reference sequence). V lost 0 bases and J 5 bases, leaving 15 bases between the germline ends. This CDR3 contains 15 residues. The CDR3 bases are TGTGCCAGCAGCTTGGGGGGCCAAGCAGGGGACGAGCAGTACTTC. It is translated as CASSLGGQAGDEQYF.

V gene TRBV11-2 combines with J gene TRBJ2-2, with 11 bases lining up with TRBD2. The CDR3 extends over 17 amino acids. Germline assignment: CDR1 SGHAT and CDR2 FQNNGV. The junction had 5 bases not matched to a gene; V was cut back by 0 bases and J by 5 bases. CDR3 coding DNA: TGTGCCAGCAGCTTAGATCCGGGACTAGCGGCAACCGGGGAGCTGTTTTTT. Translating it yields CASSLDPGLAATGELFF. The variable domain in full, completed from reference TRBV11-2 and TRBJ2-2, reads EAGVAQSPRYKIIEKRQSVAFWCNPISGHATLYWYQQILGQGPKLLIQFQNNGVVDDSQLPKDRFSAERLKGVDSTLKIQPAKLEDSAVYLCASSLDPGLAATGELFFGEGSRLTVL.

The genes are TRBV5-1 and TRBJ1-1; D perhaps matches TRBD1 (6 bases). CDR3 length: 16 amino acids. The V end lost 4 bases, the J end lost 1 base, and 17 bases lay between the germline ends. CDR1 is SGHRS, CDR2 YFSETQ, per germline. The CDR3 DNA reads TGCGCCAGCAGCCATCGGGGTGGGGGCCCGAACACTGAAGCTTTCTTT. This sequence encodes CASSHRGGGPNTEAFF.

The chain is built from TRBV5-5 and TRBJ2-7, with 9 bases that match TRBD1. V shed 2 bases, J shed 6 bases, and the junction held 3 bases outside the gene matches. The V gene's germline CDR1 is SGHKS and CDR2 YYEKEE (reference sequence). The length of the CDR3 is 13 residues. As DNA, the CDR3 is TGTGCCAGCAGCTTTTCGACAGGGGGCGAGCAGTACTTC. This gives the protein CASSFSTGGEQYF. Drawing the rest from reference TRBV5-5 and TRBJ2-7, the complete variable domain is DAGVTQSPTHLIKTRGQQVTLRCSPISGHKSVSWYQQVLGQGPQFIFQYYEKEERGRGNFPDRFSARQFPNYSSELNVNALLLGDSALYLCASSFSTGGEQYFGPGTRLTVT.

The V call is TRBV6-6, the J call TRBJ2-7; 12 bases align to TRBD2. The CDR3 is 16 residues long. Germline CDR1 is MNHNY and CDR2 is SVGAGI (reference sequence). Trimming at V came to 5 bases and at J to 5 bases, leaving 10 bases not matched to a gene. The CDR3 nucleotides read TGTGCCAGCAGTCCCACGCTAGCGGGAGGGCCGAACGAGCAGTACTTC. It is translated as CASSPTLAGGPNEQYF.

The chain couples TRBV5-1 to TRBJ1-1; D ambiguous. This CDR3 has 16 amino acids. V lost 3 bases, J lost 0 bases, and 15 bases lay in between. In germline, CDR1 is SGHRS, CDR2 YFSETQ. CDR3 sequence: CASSSAPGGLNTEAFF. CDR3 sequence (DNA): TGCGCCAGCAGCTCAGCCCCGGGCGGGCTGAACACTGAAGCTTTCTTT. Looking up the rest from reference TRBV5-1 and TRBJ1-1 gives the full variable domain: KAGVTQTPRYLIKTRGQQVTLSCSPISGHRSVSWYQQTPGQGLQFLFEYFSETQRNKGNFPGRFSGRQFSNSRSEMNVSTLELGDSALYLCASSSAPGGLNTEAFFGQGTRLTVV.

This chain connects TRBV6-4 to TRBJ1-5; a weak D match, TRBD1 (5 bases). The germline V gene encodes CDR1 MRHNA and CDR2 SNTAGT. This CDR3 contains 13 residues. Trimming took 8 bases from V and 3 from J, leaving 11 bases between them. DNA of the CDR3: TGTGCCAGCCCCCTCAGGGACAATCAGCCCCAGCATTTT. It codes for CASPLRDNQPQHF.

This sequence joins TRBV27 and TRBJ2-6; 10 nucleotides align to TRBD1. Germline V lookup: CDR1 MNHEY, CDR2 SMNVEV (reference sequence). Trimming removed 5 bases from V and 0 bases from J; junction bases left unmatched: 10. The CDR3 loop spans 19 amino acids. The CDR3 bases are TGTGCCAGCAGTGGAAGGGCAGGACAGGGGGGCTCTGGGGCCAACGTCCTGACTTTC. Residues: CASSGRAGQGGSGANVLTF.

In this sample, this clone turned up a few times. The CDR3 sequence is CASSLPISGLGTSTDTQYF. CDR3 nucleotide sequence: TGTGCCAGCAGCTTGCCGATTAGCGGTCTCGGGACTAGCACAGATACGCAGTATTTT. The chain employs TRBV7-9 and TRBJ2-3; D may be TRBD2 (6 bases). Germline values: CDR1 SEHNR, CDR2 FQNEAQ (reference sequence). The V end lost 3 bases, the J end lost 0 bases, and 22 bases lay between the germline ends. This CDR3 is 19 amino acids long.

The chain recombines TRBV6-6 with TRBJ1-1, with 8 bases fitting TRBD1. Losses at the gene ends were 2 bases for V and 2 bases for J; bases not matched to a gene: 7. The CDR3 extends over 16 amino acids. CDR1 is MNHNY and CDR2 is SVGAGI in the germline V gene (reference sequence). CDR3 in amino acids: CASSYGQGFGNTEAFF. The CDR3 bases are TGTGCCAGCAGTTACGGACAGGGTTTTGGAAACACTGAAGCTTTCTTT.

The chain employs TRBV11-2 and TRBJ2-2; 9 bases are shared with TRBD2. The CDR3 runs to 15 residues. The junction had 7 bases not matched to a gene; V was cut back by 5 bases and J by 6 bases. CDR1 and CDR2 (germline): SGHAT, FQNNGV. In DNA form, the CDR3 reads TGTGCCAGCAGCCCTGGGACTAGCCCTCCCGGGGAGCTGTTTTTT. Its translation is CASSPGTSPPGELFF.

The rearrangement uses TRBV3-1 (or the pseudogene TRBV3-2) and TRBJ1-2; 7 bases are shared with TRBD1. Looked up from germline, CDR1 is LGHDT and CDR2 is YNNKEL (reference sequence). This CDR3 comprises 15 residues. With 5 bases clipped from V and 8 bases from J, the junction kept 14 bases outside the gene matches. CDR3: CASSNPGGGAEGYTF. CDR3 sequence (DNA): TGTGCCAGCAGCAACCCGGGAGGGGGCGCGGAGGGCTACACCTTC.

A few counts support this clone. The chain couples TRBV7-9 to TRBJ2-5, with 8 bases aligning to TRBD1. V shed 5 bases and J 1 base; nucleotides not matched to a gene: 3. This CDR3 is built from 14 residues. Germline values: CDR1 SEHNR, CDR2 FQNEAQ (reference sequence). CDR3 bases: TGTGCCAGCAGCACAGGACAGGGCCAAGAGACCCAGTACTTC. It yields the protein CASSTGQGQETQYF.

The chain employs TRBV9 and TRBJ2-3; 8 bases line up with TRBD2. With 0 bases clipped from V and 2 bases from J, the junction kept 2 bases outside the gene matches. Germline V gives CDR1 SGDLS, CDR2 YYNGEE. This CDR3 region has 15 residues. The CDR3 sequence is CASSVVGGATDTQYF. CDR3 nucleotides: TGTGCCAGCAGCGTAGTCGGGGGGGCCACAGATACGCAGTATTTT.

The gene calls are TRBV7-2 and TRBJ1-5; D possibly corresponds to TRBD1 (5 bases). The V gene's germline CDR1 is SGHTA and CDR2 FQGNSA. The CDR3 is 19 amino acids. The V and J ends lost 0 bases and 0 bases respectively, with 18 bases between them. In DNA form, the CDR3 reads TGTGCCAGCAGCTTAGCTTCAGGTCTCCAGGGATATAGCAATCAGCCCCAGCATTTT. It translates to CASSLASGLQGYSNQPQHF.

The CDR3 bases are TGTGCCAGCAGCTTCGGGTCTACCCCCACAGATACGCAGTATTTT. Protein product: CASSFGSTPTDTQYF. The rearrangement uses TRBV5-8 and TRBJ2-3, with D unclear. Trimming took 2 bases from V and 2 from J, leaving 12 bases between them. The CDR3 extends over 15 amino acids. Germline CDR1 is SGHTS and CDR2 is YDEGEE.

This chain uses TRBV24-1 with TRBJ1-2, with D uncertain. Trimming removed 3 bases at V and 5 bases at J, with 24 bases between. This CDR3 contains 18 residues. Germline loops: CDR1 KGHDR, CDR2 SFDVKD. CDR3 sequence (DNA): TGTGCCACCAGTGATCGGGAACGACGACCTAGGCAACTATATGGCTACACCTTC. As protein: CATSDRERRPRQLYGYTF.

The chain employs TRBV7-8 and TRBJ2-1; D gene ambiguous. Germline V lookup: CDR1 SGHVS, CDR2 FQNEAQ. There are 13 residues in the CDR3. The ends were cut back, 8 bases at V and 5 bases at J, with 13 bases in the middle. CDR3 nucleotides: TGTGCCAGCGAGGAGAAACCTAACAATGAGCAGTTCTTC. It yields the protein CASEEKPNNEQFF.

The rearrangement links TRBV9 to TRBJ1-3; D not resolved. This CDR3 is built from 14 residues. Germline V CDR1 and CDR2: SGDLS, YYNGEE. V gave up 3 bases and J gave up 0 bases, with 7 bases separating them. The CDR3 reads CASSGRNSGNTIYF. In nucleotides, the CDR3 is TGTGCCAGCAGCGGGAGGAACTCTGGAAACACCATATATTTT.

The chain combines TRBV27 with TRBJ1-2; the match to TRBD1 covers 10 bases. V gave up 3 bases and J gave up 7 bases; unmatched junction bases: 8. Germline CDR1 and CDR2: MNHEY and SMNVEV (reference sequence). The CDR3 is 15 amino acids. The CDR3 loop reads CASSFKGTGDLGYTF. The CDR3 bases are TGTGCCAGCAGTTTCAAAGGGACAGGGGATCTTGGCTACACCTTC.